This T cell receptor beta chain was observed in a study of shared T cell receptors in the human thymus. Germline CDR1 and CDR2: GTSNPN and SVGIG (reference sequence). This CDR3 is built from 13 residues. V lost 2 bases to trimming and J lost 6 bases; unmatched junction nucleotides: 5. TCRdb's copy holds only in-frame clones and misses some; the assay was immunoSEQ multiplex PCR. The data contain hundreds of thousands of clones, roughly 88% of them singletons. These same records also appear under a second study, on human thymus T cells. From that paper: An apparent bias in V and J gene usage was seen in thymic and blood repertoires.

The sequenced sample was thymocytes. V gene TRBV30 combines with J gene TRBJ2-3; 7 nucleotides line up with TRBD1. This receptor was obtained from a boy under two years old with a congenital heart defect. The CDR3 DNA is TGTGCCTGGAGTCAACGACAGGGTGATACGCAGTATTTT. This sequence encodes CAWSQRQGDTQYF.